The subject of this entry is one T cell receptor beta chain. What it binds is not known. V was cut by 1 base and J by 2 bases, with 12 bases left in between. The CDR3 spans 16 residues. Per germline, CDR1 SGHTA and CDR2 FQGNSA. The PCR was carried out with 60 Vbeta primers and 13 Jbeta primers. TCRdb's table, derived via immunoSEQ multiplex PCR, lists solely in-frame clones and lacks some. Among approximately 100,000 clones, 78% were seen once, and the ten largest hold about 4%. This sample is part of a study of cytomegalovirus exposure and HLA in healthy donors. Study conclusions and caveats: About 87% or about 30% of the time was how often most TCR beta V segments were productive, according to an earlier analysis. Associated with cytomegalovirus, according to the listing, were some 150 TCR beta chains.

The sample consisted of PBMCs. This sequence was found in a woman aged 35 to 49 in good health and CMV-seropositive. The V call is TRBV7-2, the J call TRBJ1-3; no clear D. Here the CDR3 reads CASSLVYSAAGNTIYF. The CDR3 DNA sequence: TGTGCCAGCAGCTTAGTTTATAGCGCTGCTGGAAACACCATATATTTT.